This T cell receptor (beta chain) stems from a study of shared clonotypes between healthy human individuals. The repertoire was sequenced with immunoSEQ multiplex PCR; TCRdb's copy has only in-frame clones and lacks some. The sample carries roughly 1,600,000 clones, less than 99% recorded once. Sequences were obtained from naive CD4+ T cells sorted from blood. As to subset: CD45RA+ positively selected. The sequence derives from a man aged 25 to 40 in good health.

CDR3 coding DNA: TGTGCCAGCAGATTACGGGACAGTTCTAGCACAGATACGCAGTATTTT. As protein: CASRLRDSSSTDTQYF. The chain joins TRBV2 to TRBJ2-3; 7 bases match TRBD1. Germline V gene lookup returns CDR1 SNHLY and CDR2 FYNNEI. V lost 6 bases and J lost 0; bases outside the gene matches: 9. This CDR3 spans 16 amino acids.